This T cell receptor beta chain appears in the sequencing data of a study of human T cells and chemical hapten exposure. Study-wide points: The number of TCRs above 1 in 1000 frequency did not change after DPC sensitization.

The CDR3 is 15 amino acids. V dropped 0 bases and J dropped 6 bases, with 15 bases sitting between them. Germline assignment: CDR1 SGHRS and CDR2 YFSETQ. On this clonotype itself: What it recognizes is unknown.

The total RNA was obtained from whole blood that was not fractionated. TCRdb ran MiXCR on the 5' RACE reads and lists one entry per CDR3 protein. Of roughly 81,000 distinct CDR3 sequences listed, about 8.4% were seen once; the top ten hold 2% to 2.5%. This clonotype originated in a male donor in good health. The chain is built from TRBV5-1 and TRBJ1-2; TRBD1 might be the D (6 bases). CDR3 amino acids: CASSLVRTGADGYTF. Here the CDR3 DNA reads TGCGCCAGCAGCTTGGTACGGACGGGGGCGGATGGCTACACCTTC.